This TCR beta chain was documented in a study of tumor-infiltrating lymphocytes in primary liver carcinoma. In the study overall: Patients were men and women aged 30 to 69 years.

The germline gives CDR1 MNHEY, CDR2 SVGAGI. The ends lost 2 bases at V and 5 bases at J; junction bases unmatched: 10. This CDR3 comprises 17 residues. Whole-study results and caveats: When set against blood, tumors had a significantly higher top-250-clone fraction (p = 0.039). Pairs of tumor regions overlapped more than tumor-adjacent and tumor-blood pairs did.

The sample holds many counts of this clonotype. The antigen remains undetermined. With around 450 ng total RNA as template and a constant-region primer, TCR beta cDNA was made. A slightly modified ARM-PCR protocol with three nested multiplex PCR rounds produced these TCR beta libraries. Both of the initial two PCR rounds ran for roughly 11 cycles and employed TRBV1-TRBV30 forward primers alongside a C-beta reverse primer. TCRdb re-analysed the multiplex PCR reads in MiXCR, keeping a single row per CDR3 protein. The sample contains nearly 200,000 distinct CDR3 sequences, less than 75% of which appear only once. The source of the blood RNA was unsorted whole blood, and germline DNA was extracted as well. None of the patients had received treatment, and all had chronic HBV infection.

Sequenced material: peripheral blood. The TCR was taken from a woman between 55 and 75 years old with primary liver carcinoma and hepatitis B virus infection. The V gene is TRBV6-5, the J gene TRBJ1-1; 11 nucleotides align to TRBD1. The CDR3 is CASSYSPGQGEVTEAFF. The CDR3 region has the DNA TGTGCCAGCAGTTACAGCCCGGGACAGGGGGAAGTGACTGAAGCTTTCTTT.